This entry lists 25 T cell receptor beta chains sequenced from one sample in a study of naive and memory T cell subsets. Two oligonucleotides, mixed equimolar, formed the beta constant-region primer covering TRBC1 and TRBC2. TCRdb reprocessed the UMI-ligation and nested PCR reads via MiXCR and lists one record per CDR3 protein. The table records under 150,000 distinct CDR3 sequences, 15% to 20% of them present only once. The specimen sequenced was naive CD4+ T cells from blood. The receptor source for this set is a human donor in good health.

A few counts support this clonotype. The chain employs TRBV12-3 or TRBV12-4 and TRBJ1-5, with D possibly being TRBD1 (5 bases). The CDR3 runs 15 residues. V shed 3 bases and J shed 1 base, with 10 bases lying between them. The CDR3 reads CASSFGRGSNQPQHF. The CDR3 nucleotides are TGTGCCAGCAGTTTTGGCCGGGGCAGCAATCAGCCCCAGCATTTT.

This clonotype was seen only a few times. The rearrangement uses TRBV18 and TRBJ2-7, with 7 bases that match TRBD1. The germline V gene encodes CDR1 KGHSH and CDR2 LQKENI. The CDR3 extends over 15 amino acids. V lost 5 bases, J lost 6 bases, and 13 bases stayed unmatched. CDR3 amino acids: CASSVGEMTGLEQYF. The CDR3 DNA reads as TGTGCCAGCTCAGTAGGGGAAATGACAGGGCTCGAGCAGTACTTC.

This chain uses TRBV6-2 or TRBV6-3 with TRBJ2-3; D gene ambiguous. The V gene's germline CDR1 is MNHEY and CDR2 SVGEGT. This CDR3 comprises 15 residues. With 5 bases removed from V and 0 bases from J, the gap between germline ends came to 12 bases. The CDR3 is CASSNYGTSTDTQYF. CDR3 nucleotides: TGTGCCAGCAGTAACTACGGAACTAGCACAGATACGCAGTATTTT.

The rearrangement links TRBV4-1 to TRBJ2-1; tentatively, D is TRBD1 (5 bases). Germline CDR1 is MGHRA and CDR2 is YSYEKL. Trimming shortened V by 4 bases and J by 0 bases, and 16 bases separated the two germline ends. This CDR3 is built from 17 residues. The CDR3 coding sequence is TGCGCCAGCAGCCTAGGGGTGATTAGGAGCTCCTACAATGAGCAGTTCTTC. It translates to CASSLGVIRSSYNEQFF.

With regard to this clonotype: An end of the junction does not agree with germline; a read error may underlie this. The chain uses TRBV28 and TRBJ1-4, with D uncertain. The CDR3 covers 16 residues. Germline V gene data show CDR1 as MDHEN and CDR2 as SYDVKM. CDR3: CAGSLPAATLGEKLFF. CDR3 nucleotides: TGTGCCGGCAGCTTACCGGCGGCCACCTTAGGGGAAAAACTGTTTTTT.

This clonotype was seen only a few times. The gene calls are TRBV10-3 and TRBJ2-7; 7 bases are a match to TRBD2. Per germline, CDR1 ENHRY and CDR2 SYGVKD. The ends lost 2 bases at V and 0 bases at J; junction bases unmatched: 4. The CDR3 runs 15 residues. CDR3 nucleotide sequence: TGTGCCATCAGTGAGAGGGGAGGGAGCTCCTACGAGCAGTACTTC. Translating it yields CAISERGGSSYEQYF.

This clonotype was detected a few times. The V and J genes are TRBV29-1 and TRBJ2-3; possibly TRBD2 for D (5 bases). CDR1 is SQVTM and CDR2 is ANQGSEA in the germline V gene. The CDR3 is 13 amino acids. The germline V and J ends were trimmed by 4 bases and 0 bases, with 8 bases remaining between them. CDR3 in amino acids: CSVVGGSTDTQYF. For the CDR3, the DNA is TGCAGCGTTGTAGGCGGGAGCACAGATACGCAGTATTTT.

This clonotype was observed a few times. The chain carries TRBV4-3 and TRBJ1-4; 7 bases are a match to TRBD1. CDR1 and CDR2 from the germline V gene are LGHNA and YSLEER. With 0 bases clipped from V and 8 bases from J, the junction kept 15 bases outside the gene matches. The CDR3 is made up of 18 amino acids. For the CDR3, the DNA is TGCGCCAGCAGCCAAGATCGTCGGTCAGGGGGGAGAGGAGAAAAACTGTTTTTT. Amino acids: CASSQDRRSGGRGEKLFF.

This clonotype has at least ten counts. The CDR3 coding sequence is TGTGCCAGCAGCCGGGACAGGGGGCATGGGGCCCAGTACTTC. Protein: CASSRDRGHGAQYF. The V call is TRBV5-6, the J call TRBJ2-5, with 12 bases matching TRBD1. Germline CDR1 reads SGHDT; CDR2 reads YYEEEE. This CDR3 contains 14 residues. Unmatched junction bases numbered 7, after V lost 4 bases and J lost 9 bases.

The chain joins TRBV28 to TRBJ2-5; TRBD1 is a possible D gene (6 bases). The length of the CDR3 is 13 residues. Trimming stripped 8 bases from V and 5 bases from J, with 15 bases between. The germline V gene encodes CDR1 MDHEN and CDR2 SYDVKM. In nucleotides, the CDR3 is TGTGCCAGCGTGAAGGGGGTTACGGAGACCCAGTACTTC. As protein: CASVKGVTETQYF.

The chain employs TRBV29-1 and TRBJ2-3; possibly TRBD1 or TRBD2 for D (5 bases each). The ends were cut back, 4 bases at V and 4 bases at J, with 12 bases in the middle. The length of the CDR3 is 13 residues. Germline V gene sequence: CDR1 SQVTM, CDR2 ANQGSEA. DNA of the CDR3: TGCAGCGTTGCAGGGACCGGCCCAGATACGCAGTATTTT. This sequence encodes CSVAGTGPDTQYF.

This sequence joins TRBV24-1 and TRBJ2-5, with D maybe TRBD1 (6 bases). Germline CDR1 and CDR2: KGHDR and SFDVKD. This CDR3 contains 13 residues. V was clipped by 5 bases and J by 5 bases, with 11 bases between them. DNA for the CDR3: TGTGCCACCAGTGGGGGGCCTCGGGAGACCCAGTACTTC. This translates into CATSGGPRETQYF.

The chain uses TRBV25-1 and TRBJ2-2; 12 nucleotides agree with TRBD2. Germline assignment: CDR1 MGHDK and CDR2 SYGVNS. The CDR3 loop spans 18 amino acids. V dropped 3 bases and J dropped 6; count of bases not matched to a gene: 11. The CDR3 loop is CASSDHKTSGSYAGELFF. CDR3 bases: TGTGCCAGCAGTGACCACAAGACTAGCGGGAGTTACGCCGGGGAGCTGTTTTTT. The whole variable domain, remainder taken from reference TRBV25-1 and TRBJ2-2, is EADIYQTPRYLVIGTGKKITLECSQTMGHDKMYWYQQDPGMELHLIHYSYGVNSTEKGDLSSESTVSRIRTEHFPLTLESARPSHTSQYLCASSDHKTSGSYAGELFFGEGSRLTVL.

J is TRBJ2-3 and V is TRBV2; no firm D call. Germline CDR1 reads SNHLY; CDR2 reads FYNNEI. V lost 6 bases to trimming and J lost 0 bases, with 10 bases between them. The CDR3 covers 14 residues. CDR3 sequence (DNA): TGTGCCAGCAGCCGGAGTCCTAGCACAGATACGCAGTATTTT. Protein: CASSRSPSTDTQYF.

The sample holds a few counts of this clonotype. The chain links TRBV20-1 to TRBJ1-3, with a possible D match to TRBD1 (6 bases). The CDR3 runs to 13 residues. Trimming cost V 6 bases and J 2 bases, with 11 bases left between them. Germline V gene sequence: CDR1 DFQATT, CDR2 SNEGSKA (reference sequence). The CDR3 DNA reads TGCAGTGCCTCACAGGGAACTGGAAACACCATATATTTT. This encodes CSASQGTGNTIYF.

The rearrangement joins TRBV6-5 to TRBJ2-3; TRBD1 matches at 9 bases. V gave up 2 bases and J gave up 4 bases; unmatched junction bases: 4. This CDR3 region has 15 residues. The germline V gene has CDR1 MNHEY and CDR2 SVGAGI. This CDR3 reads CASSYPGQGADTQYF. For the CDR3, the DNA is TGTGCCAGCAGTTACCCGGGACAGGGTGCAGATACGCAGTATTTT.

V usage is TRBV12-3 or TRBV12-4 and J usage is TRBJ2-2, with 8 bases that match TRBD1. V lost 5 bases, J lost 5 bases, and 7 bases stayed unmatched. This CDR3 spans 15 amino acids. CDR3 DNA sequence: TGTGCCAGCAGTCTTCGGACAGGGCTGACCGGGGAGCTGTTTTTT. Its protein product is CASSLRTGLTGELFF.

V gene TRBV20-1 combines with J gene TRBJ1-6; TRBD1 matches at 7 bases. The CDR3 consists of 14 residues. V lost 3 bases, J lost 8 bases, and 7 bases stayed unmatched. Germline V gene sequence: CDR1 DFQATT, CDR2 SNEGSKA (reference sequence). The CDR3 here is CSASSGGGHSPLHF. Written as DNA, the CDR3 is TGCAGTGCTAGTTCAGGGGGAGGGCATTCACCCCTCCACTTT.

This clonotype was observed a handful of times. The DNA of the CDR3 is TGTGCCACCAGGGCGGACACGGTCACCGGGGAGCTGTTTTTT. As protein: CATRADTVTGELFF. The rearrangement uses TRBV15 and TRBJ2-2; D might be TRBD1 (5 bases). This CDR3 is 14 amino acids long. Germline V gene data show CDR1 as LNHNV and CDR2 as YYDKDF (reference sequence). V was pared by 6 bases and J by 4 bases, with 12 bases between.

Here the CDR3 reads CASSLEGNQETQYF. CDR3 nucleotides: TGTGCCAGCAGCTTAGAGGGCAACCAAGAGACCCAGTACTTC. The chain carries TRBV7-8 and TRBJ2-5; D is uncertain. V was clipped by 1 base and J by 0 bases, with 6 bases between them. CDR1 SGHVS and CDR2 FQNEAQ come from the germline V gene. The CDR3 covers 14 residues.

The chain couples TRBV5-1 to TRBJ1-3; D not resolved. Germline V CDR1 and CDR2: SGHRS, YFSETQ. This CDR3 region has 15 residues. V lost 0 bases, J lost 0 bases, and 7 bases lay in between. The CDR3 here is CASSLEAGSGNTIYF. The CDR3 DNA follows: TGCGCCAGCAGCTTGGAGGCTGGCTCTGGAAACACCATATATTTT.

The chain carries TRBV5-1 and TRBJ2-2; D possibly corresponds to TRBD2 (6 bases). CDR1 and CDR2 from the germline V gene are SGHRS and YFSETQ. V lost 2 bases, J lost 3 bases, and 11 bases lay in between. This CDR3 spans 15 amino acids. CDR3 in DNA: TGCGCCAGCAGCTTTCCGGAGGGTTACACCGGGGAGCTGTTTTTT. Protein: CASSFPEGYTGELFF.

The genes are TRBV7-9 and TRBJ2-3; no reliable D call. The CDR3 is 13 residues long. V was shortened by 5 bases and J by 4 bases, with 10 bases between the two germline ends. CDR1 SEHNR and CDR2 FQNEAQ come from the germline V gene (reference sequence). The CDR3: CASSGVLADTQYF. DNA for the CDR3: TGTGCCAGCAGCGGCGTTCTGGCAGATACGCAGTATTTT.

A few counts support this clonotype. The rearrangement joins TRBV20-1 to TRBJ2-1; D not certain. V was shortened by 0 bases and J by 8 bases, with 17 bases between the two germline ends. The CDR3 totals 15 residues. Germline V CDR1 and CDR2: DFQATT, SNEGSKA (reference sequence). Here the CDR3 DNA reads TGCAGTGCTAGAGATGGCCACACGCCGCAAGATGAGCAGTTCTTC. Its translation is CSARDGHTPQDEQFF.

The V and J genes are TRBV20-1 and TRBJ2-7, with D possibly being TRBD2 (6 bases). The germline gives CDR1 DFQATT, CDR2 SNEGSKA (reference sequence). This CDR3 has 12 residues. The V gene lost 6 bases and the J gene lost 6 bases, with 15 bases spanning the gap. CDR3 coding DNA: TGCAGTGCCACGACTAGTCCGGGCGAGCAGTACTTC. Its protein is CSATTSPGEQYF.